The TCR beta chain under discussion was sequenced for a study of response to subunit inactivated influenza vaccine. This clonotype came up a few times. Its antigen is currently unknown. Study outcomes and limitations: The authors put forward the suggestion that each seasonal influenza vaccination may bring in only a limited number of new T cells.

Trimming took off 3 bases at V and 3 bases at J, with 19 bases between the two ends. Germline V CDR1 and CDR2: DFQATT, SNEGSKA (reference sequence). CDR3 length equals 16 residues. Each CDR3 protein gets one entry after TCRdb re-called the RT-PCR reads with MiXCR. This repertoire shows about 700,000 distinct CDR3 sequences, approximately 14% found once; its top ten account for about 9.9%. This clonotype was obtained from a man in his fifties or sixties who received an inactivated influenza vaccine. The genes are TRBV20-1 and TRBJ2-3, with TRBD1 as a possible D gene (5 bases). The sequencing used PBMCs from blood, collected approximately 12 days after vaccination. In DNA form, the CDR3 reads TGCAGTGCTAGTTCCCGGCAGGGATTTTATACAGATACGCAGTATTTT. It is translated as CSASSRQGFYTDTQYF.